The source of this T cell receptor beta chain is a study of cytomegalovirus exposure and HLA in healthy donors. For the study at large: The 120 validation repertoires were reported in a later analysis to have been generated on the same platform as the roughly 680 first-cohort repertoires.

As concerns this clone: This clone may be a read error of a much larger clone one base away. Other DNA sequences from this sample encode an identical CDR3 as well.

The table came from immunoSEQ multiplex PCR; TCRdb's copy has only in-frame clones and leaves some out. The sample consists of tens of thousands of clones, 70% to 90% of them appearing once. V shed 6 bases, J shed 4 bases, and the junction held 9 bases outside the gene matches. The CDR3 loop spans 15 amino acids. Per the germline V gene, CDR1 is LNHDA and CDR2 is SQIVND (reference sequence). The clonotype originates from a woman aged 18-30 years in good health and CMV-seropositive. This chain joins TRBV19 and TRBJ1-5; 7 bases map to TRBD1. Sequencing was done on a sample of PBMCs. The CDR3 DNA follows: TGTGCCAGTAGACAGGGGTACAAGACGAATCAGCCCCAGCATTTT. Encoded protein: CASRQGYKTNQPQHF. Looking up the rest from reference TRBV19 and TRBJ1-5 gives the full variable domain: DGGITQSPKYLFRKEGQNVTLSCEQNLNHDAMYWYRQDPGQGLRLIYYSQIVNDFQKGDIAEGYSVSREKKESFPLTVTSAQKNPTAFYLCASRQGYKTNQPQHFGDGTRLSIL.